These 32 T cell receptor beta chains were all obtained from the same sample, sequenced in a study of blood T cell repertoires in COVID-19. The protocol was immunoSEQ multiplex PCR, while the TCRdb copy is restricted to in-frame clones and leaves out a portion. The table lists approximately 300,000 clones, roughly 90% of them singletons. Material for sequencing was PBMCs or T cells enriched from blood (not recorded which). The receptors shown here come from a woman in her twenties or thirties who had recovered from COVID-19.

The count of this clone is one. The chain uses TRBV10-3 and TRBJ1-5; D not certain. Trimming cost V 2 bases and J 7 bases, with 9 bases left between them. The CDR3 length is 13 residues. Per the germline V gene, CDR1 is ENHRY and CDR2 is SYGVKD. CDR3 in DNA: TGTGCCATCAGTGAGCAGTACGAACAGCCCCAGCATTTT. It is translated as CAISEQYEQPQHF.

The chain joins TRBV5-1 to TRBJ1-2; TRBD1 might be the D (5 bases). Germline loops: CDR1 SGHRS, CDR2 YFSETQ. V shed 4 bases and J shed 8 bases, with 18 bases lying between them. The CDR3 contains 14 residues. DNA of the CDR3: TGCGCCAGCAGCCCGGCTCCAGGGTTTGGCGGCTACACCTTC. Protein product: CASSPAPGFGGYTF. Drawing the rest from reference TRBV5-1 and TRBJ1-2, the complete variable domain is KAGVTQTPRYLIKTRGQQVTLSCSPISGHRSVSWYQQTPGQGLQFLFEYFSETQRNKGNFPGRFSGRQFSNSRSEMNVSTLELGDSALYLCASSPAPGFGGYTFGSGTRLTVV.

This chain uses TRBV28 with TRBJ2-5, with TRBD2 identical over 15 bases. The CDR3 spans 18 residues. With 6 bases clipped from V and 0 bases from J, the junction kept 8 bases outside the gene matches. Germline V lookup: CDR1 MDHEN, CDR2 SYDVKM. CDR3 amino acids: CASSGLAGGPLDQETQYF. The CDR3 DNA reads TGTGCCAGCAGCGGACTAGCGGGAGGGCCTCTGGACCAAGAGACCCAGTACTTC.

V usage is TRBV28 and J usage is TRBJ1-2, with a tentative D call TRBD1 (6 bases). Trimming cost V 2 bases and J 8 bases, with 21 bases left between them. The V gene's germline CDR1 is MDHEN and CDR2 SYDVKM. CDR3 length: 16 amino acids. The CDR3 sequence is CASSLTILGQSEGYTF. CDR3 nucleotide sequence: TGTGCCAGCAGTTTAACCATTCTAGGACAGTCAGAAGGCTACACCTTC.

The chain has TRBV29-1 and TRBJ2-7, with D perhaps matching TRBD1 (5 bases). Germline V gene sequence: CDR1 SQVTM, CDR2 ANQGSEA. Deletions cut 3 bases from V and 3 bases from J, with 12 bases between. The CDR3 runs to 13 residues. The CDR3 here is CSVDLGQSYEQYF. The CDR3 nucleotides are TGCAGCGTTGATTTGGGGCAGAGCTACGAGCAGTACTTC.

V usage is TRBV5-1 and J usage is TRBJ2-7, with TRBD2 matching over 7 bases. J was trimmed by 5 bases and V by 2 bases; bases with no gene match: 4. CDR1 is SGHRS, CDR2 YFSETQ, per germline. This CDR3 is 13 amino acids long. CDR3 loop: CASSFQGGNEQYF. The CDR3 DNA sequence: TGCGCCAGCAGCTTCCAGGGAGGGAACGAGCAGTACTTC.

This chain links TRBV23-1 with TRBJ2-7, with 8 bases identical to TRBD2. TRBV23-1 is known as an ORF, though its function is uncertain. V was pared by 7 bases and J by 4 bases, with 9 bases of the junction left unmatched. There are 14 residues in the CDR3. The CDR3 is CASIPKPGGYEQYF. CDR3 DNA: TGCGCCAGCATTCCAAAGCCGGGGGGGTACGAGCAGTACTTC.

This rearrangement joins TRBV28 to TRBJ1-2; TRBD1 matches at 8 bases. This CDR3 has 15 amino acids. V lost 6 bases and J lost 5; bases outside the gene matches: 11. Looked up from germline, CDR1 is MDHEN and CDR2 is SYDVKM. The CDR3 DNA sequence: TGTGCCAGCAGGGACCCGGGACAGGCTACTTATGGCTACACCTTC. Its translation is CASRDPGQATYGYTF.

The J gene is TRBJ1-2, the V gene TRBV28, with D perhaps TRBD1 (6 bases). The CDR3 is 13 amino acids. From germline, CDR1 is MDHEN and CDR2 SYDVKM. The V end lost 8 bases, the J end lost 5 bases, and 15 bases lay between the germline ends. As DNA, the CDR3 is TGTGCCAGCCTGAGGGGGACCTCGTATGGCTACACCTTC. Its translation is CASLRGTSYGYTF.

The genes are TRBV2 and TRBJ2-1, with a possible D match to TRBD1 (6 bases). Trimming removed 7 bases at V and 0 bases at J, with 13 bases between. Per the germline V gene, CDR1 is SNHLY and CDR2 is FYNNEI. The CDR3 totals 15 residues. DNA of the CDR3: TGTGCCAGCACGACAGGTTCTAGCTCCTACAATGAGCAGTTCTTC. Residues: CASTTGSSSYNEQFF.

This CDR3 reads CASSPAMNTGELFF. The DNA for the CDR3 is TGTGCCAGCAGTCCCGCGATGAACACCGGGGAGCTGTTTTTT. The gene calls are TRBV6-5 and TRBJ2-2; D ambiguous. V lost 5 bases to trimming and J lost 1 base, with 8 bases between them. Per the germline V gene, CDR1 is MNHEY and CDR2 is SVGAGI. The CDR3 is 14 amino acids.

This sequence joins TRBV6-5 and TRBJ2-7; 8 bases are a match to TRBD2. The V gene end was trimmed by 6 bases and the J gene end by 3 bases; junction bases not matched to a gene: 7. Per germline, CDR1 MNHEY and CDR2 SVGAGI. This CDR3 has 14 residues. Here the CDR3 reads CASRRGVNIYEQYF. DNA for the CDR3: TGTGCCAGCAGGCGGGGGGTCAACATCTACGAGCAGTACTTC.

The chain carries TRBV29-1 and TRBJ1-1; D unclear. The CDR3 sequence is 11 residues long. The V and J ends lost 2 bases and 5 bases respectively, with 6 bases between them. Germline V CDR1 and CDR2: SQVTM, ANQGSEA. In nucleotides, the CDR3 is TGCAGCGTTGAACGGGATACTGAAGCTTTCTTT. It specifies CSVERDTEAFF.

The chain recombines TRBV25-1 with TRBJ2-7, with D perhaps matching TRBD1 (6 bases). Trimming left V 5 bases short and J 7 bases short, with 24 bases between. This CDR3 comprises 16 residues. Germline V CDR1 and CDR2: MGHDK, SYGVNS. The CDR3, as DNA: TGTGCCAGCAGTCACCGCTTGACAGGCCACCCCATGGAGCAGTACTTC. This translates into CASSHRLTGHPMEQYF.

This chain links TRBV19 with TRBJ2-2; TRBD2 matches at 14 bases. The CDR3 covers 16 residues. Germline loops: CDR1 LNHDA, CDR2 SQIVND (reference sequence). The junction had 5 bases not matched to a gene; V was cut back by 5 bases and J by 6 bases. The CDR3: CASSVRTSGRPGELFF. CDR3 nucleotides: TGTGCCAGTAGTGTCAGGACTAGCGGGAGGCCCGGGGAGCTGTTTTTT.

The V and J genes are TRBV5-5 and TRBJ2-5; TRBD2 matches at 7 bases. The germline gives CDR1 SGHKS, CDR2 YYEKEE (reference sequence). The CDR3 consists of 14 residues. The ends lost 3 bases at V and 5 bases at J; junction bases unmatched: 7. CDR3 nucleotides: TGTGCCAGCAGCTCCGGACTAGTTGAGGAGACCCAGTACTTC. Its protein is CASSSGLVEETQYF.

Points on this clone: This same CDR3 is encoded by further DNA sequences in the sample. This sequence joins TRBV28 and TRBJ2-7, with 7 bases fitting TRBD1. Germline CDR1 MDHEN, CDR2 SYDVKM. The CDR3 length is 13 residues. Trimming took 6 bases from V and 2 from J; bases not matched to a gene: 4. The CDR3 reads CASSPGQTYEQYF. CDR3 nucleotides: TGTGCCAGCAGCCCGGGACAGACCTACGAGCAGTACTTC.

This chain uses TRBV11-2 with TRBJ1-1; 9 nucleotides line up with TRBD1. The CDR3 sequence is 13 residues long. After removal of 1 base from V and 12 bases from J, the junction contained 6 bases not matched to a gene. From germline, CDR1 is SGHAT and CDR2 FQNNGV. The CDR3 sequence is CASSLGAGTGTFF. The CDR3 coding sequence is TGTGCCAGCAGCTTAGGGGCTGGGACAGGGACTTTCTTT.

This clone was observed a single time. CDR3 in amino acids: CASKHSEGTDTQYF. The CDR3 region has the DNA TGCGCCAGCAAGCATTCTGAGGGCACAGATACGCAGTATTTT. The chain links TRBV4-3 to TRBJ2-3; D remains ambiguous. The germline V and J ends were trimmed by 7 bases and 1 base, with 12 bases remaining between them. Germline V gene data show CDR1 as LGHNA and CDR2 as YSLEER. The CDR3 extends over 14 amino acids.

This clone turned up a few times. The chain links TRBV6-5 to TRBJ2-7, with TRBD1 matching over 9 bases. Per the germline V gene, CDR1 is MNHEY and CDR2 is SVGAGI. V was clipped by 8 bases and J by 7 bases; unmatched bases: 3. The length of the CDR3 is 11 residues. CDR3 coding DNA: TGTGCCAGCGGACAGGGGCGGGAGCAGTACTTC. Its translation is CASGQGREQYF.

This chain connects TRBV28 to TRBJ2-1; weak D call: TRBD2 (5 bases). The CDR3 loop spans 13 amino acids. In germline, CDR1 is MDHEN, CDR2 SYDVKM. Trimming shortened V by 5 bases and J by 6 bases, and 11 bases separated the two germline ends. The CDR3 protein is CASSLREGNEQFF. The CDR3 region has the DNA TGTGCCAGCAGTCTTCGCGAGGGCAATGAGCAGTTCTTC.

J is TRBJ2-7 and V is TRBV7-3; 9 bases are shared with TRBD1. The CDR3 sequence is 13 residues long. The germline V gene has CDR1 SGHTA and CDR2 FQGTGA. V lost 5 bases, J lost 6 bases, and 5 bases stayed unmatched. The CDR3 loop is CASSGDRVAEQYF. In nucleotides, the CDR3 is TGTGCCAGCAGCGGGGACAGGGTTGCCGAGCAGTACTTC.

The V gene is TRBV24-1, the J gene TRBJ2-3, with a tentative D call TRBD1 (5 bases). The CDR3 has 14 residues. V was trimmed by 4 bases and J by 2 bases, leaving 9 bases between them. Germline V CDR1 and CDR2: KGHDR, SFDVKD. The chain's CDR3 is CATSEQDITDTQYF. In DNA, the CDR3 is TGTGCCACCAGTGAACAGGATATCACAGATACGCAGTATTTT.

This sequence joins TRBV7-8 and TRBJ1-1; D remains ambiguous. There are 13 residues in the CDR3. The germline V gene has CDR1 SGHVS and CDR2 FQNEAQ. V was trimmed by 4 bases and J by 4 bases, leaving 10 bases between them. The CDR3 nucleotides are TGTGCCAGCAGCTCCCAAGGGAGCACTGAAGCTTTCTTT. Translating it yields CASSSQGSTEAFF. Full variable domain (outside the CDR3, taken from reference TRBV7-8 and TRBJ1-1): GAGVSQSPRYKVAKRGQDVALRCDPISGHVSLFWYQQALGQGPEFLTYFQNEAQLDKSGLPSDRFFAERPEGSVSTLKIQRTQQEDSAVYLCASSSQGSTEAFFGQGTRLTVV.

The V gene is TRBV11-1, the J gene TRBJ1-1; D gene ambiguous. CDR1 and CDR2 (germline): SGHAT, FQDESV (reference sequence). The CDR3 is 13 amino acids. The V end lost 5 bases, the J end lost 4 bases, and 11 bases lay between the germline ends. This chain's CDR3 is CASSHEQITEAFF. CDR3 DNA sequence: TGTGCCAGCAGCCATGAACAGATCACTGAAGCTTTCTTT.

In regard to this clone: The sample has other DNA sequences that encode this CDR3 too. The V and J genes are TRBV2 and TRBJ2-2; 8 bases are a match to TRBD2. Germline V gene lookup returns CDR1 SNHLY and CDR2 FYNNEI. V dropped 4 bases and J dropped 1; count of bases not matched to a gene: 2. The CDR3 runs 15 residues. The CDR3 sequence is CASSGLAGNTGELFF. CDR3 bases: TGTGCCAGCAGTGGGCTAGCGGGGAACACCGGGGAGCTGTTTTTT. The full variable domain, with the rest looked up from reference TRBV2 and TRBJ2-2, is EPEVTQTPSHQVTQMGQEVILRCVPISNHLYFYWYRQILGQKVEFLVSFYNNEISEKSEIFDDQFSVERPDGSNFTLKIRSTKLEDSAMYFCASSGLAGNTGELFFGEGSRLTVL.

The J gene is TRBJ2-4, the V gene TRBV28; TRBD2 matches at 9 bases. Germline CDR1 and CDR2: MDHEN and SYDVKM. Trimming cost V 8 bases and J 7 bases; bases outside gene matches: 9. The CDR3 sequence is 14 residues long. DNA for the CDR3: TGTGCCAGCGCGGGGGGGCTCATTCAGAACATTCAGTACTTC. It encodes CASAGGLIQNIQYF.

The table lists this clone with a count of one. The rearrangement uses TRBV25-1 and TRBJ2-3; 10 positions match TRBD1. Germline V gene sequence: CDR1 MGHDK, CDR2 SYGVNS. The trim removed 4 bases at V and 3 bases at J, leaving 4 bases unmatched. The CDR3 spans 15 residues. Written as DNA, the CDR3 is TGTGCCAGCAGTGCCGGGACAGGGGTTACAGATACGCAGTATTTT. Protein: CASSAGTGVTDTQYF.

As regards this clone: An end of the junction does not agree with germline; a read error may underlie this. This rearrangement joins TRBV3-1 (or the pseudogene TRBV3-2) to TRBJ2-1; 10 positions match TRBD2. CDR3 length: 16 residues. The germline V gene has CDR1 LGHDT and CDR2 YNNKEL (reference sequence). Written as DNA, the CDR3 is TGTGCCAGCAGCCAAGAATTGCTAGCGGGAGTCAATGAGCAGCTCTTC. Translated: CASSQELLAGVNEQLF.

The chain employs TRBV13 and TRBJ2-2, with 8 bases lining up with TRBD1. Germline V gives CDR1 PRHDT, CDR2 FYEKMQ (reference sequence). CDR3 length equals 15 residues. The trim removed 3 bases at V and 5 bases at J, leaving 5 bases unmatched. CDR3 in DNA: TGTGCCAGCAGCTTTGGACAGGGCTTGACCGGGGAGCTGTTTTTT. This encodes CASSFGQGLTGELFF.

The rearrangement joins TRBV2 to TRBJ2-5; tentative D call: TRBD2 (5 bases). The CDR3 is made up of 14 amino acids. Trimming left V 4 bases short and J 1 base short, with 10 bases between. CDR1 is SNHLY, CDR2 FYNNEI, per germline. For the CDR3, the DNA is TGTGCCAGCAGTGTAAGTGGACTCCAAGAGACCCAGTACTTC. It yields the protein CASSVSGLQETQYF.

V gene TRBV4-3 combines with J gene TRBJ2-1; D is possibly TRBD1 (5 bases). Germline V gene data show CDR1 as LGHNA and CDR2 as YSLEER. With 4 bases removed from V and 9 bases from J, the gap between germline ends came to 10 bases. The CDR3 is 12 amino acids. DNA for the CDR3: TGCGCCAGCAGCCCCACAGGTTTTGAGCAGTTCTTC. Protein sequence: CASSPTGFEQFF.